This TCR beta chain was documented in a study of blood T cell repertoires in COVID-19. Here immunoSEQ multiplex PCR was the method, and the copy in TCRdb shows in-frame clones only, minus some. In the table there are some 120,000 clones, roughly 80% of which are singletons. Seattle patient enrollment occurred during active infection, with longitudinal follow-up thereafter. Sequenced input: peripheral blood. The TCR was taken from a man at least 80 years old with COVID-19, enrolled during active disease.

The DNA of the CDR3 is TGTGCCAGTAGTCAAAACCGGGACCCAGGGGAGAAGCAGTACTTC. Translating gives CASSQNRDPGEKQYF. The chain combines TRBV19 with TRBJ2-7; maybe TRBD1 (6 bases). The germline V gene encodes CDR1 LNHDA and CDR2 SQIVND (reference sequence). V lost 5 bases, J lost 8 bases, and 22 bases lay in between. This CDR3 contains 15 residues.